The sequence of this T cell receptor beta chain was determined in a study of T cell repertoires in ileal Crohn's disease. Study-level information: At surgery, approximately 33% of patients smoked, with median disease duration approximately 8 years.

A remark on this clone: What it recognizes is unknown.

Sequencing was performed with immunoSEQ multiplex PCR; in TCRdb, only in-frame clones are kept and a portion is missing. The sample lists approximately 27,000 clones; roughly 81% were seen once. The ends were cut back, 1 base at V and 6 bases at J, with 12 bases in the middle. The CDR3 sequence is 15 residues long. CDR1 is MNHNS and CDR2 is SASEGT in the germline V gene. Eligibility required adulthood, ileal or ileocolonic Crohn's disease and indicated ileocolonic resection. General study points: Mucosal expansions were suggested to be mainly CD8 T cells. Active smokers at surgery had more clonal expansions than non-smokers.

The sample comprised ileal tissue. This sequence joins TRBV6-1 and TRBJ1-4, with D tentatively TRBD1 (6 bases). The source is an adult with Crohn's disease. The chain's CDR3 is CASSEVDRSYEKLFF. DNA for the CDR3: TGTGCCAGCAGTGAAGTGGACAGATCTTATGAAAAACTGTTTTTT.